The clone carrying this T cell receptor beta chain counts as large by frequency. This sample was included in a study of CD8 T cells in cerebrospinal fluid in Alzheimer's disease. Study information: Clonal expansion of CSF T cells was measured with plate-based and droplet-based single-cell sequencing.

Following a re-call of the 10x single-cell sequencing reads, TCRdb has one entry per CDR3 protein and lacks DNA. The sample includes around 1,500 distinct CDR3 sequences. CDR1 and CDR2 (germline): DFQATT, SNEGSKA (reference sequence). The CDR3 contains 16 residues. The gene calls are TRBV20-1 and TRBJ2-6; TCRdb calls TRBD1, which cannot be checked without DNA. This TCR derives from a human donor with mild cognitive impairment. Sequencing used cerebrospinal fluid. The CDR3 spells CSARDDRDAGANVLTF.